The 15 T cell receptor beta chains reported below all come from one sample, sequenced in a study of T cell repertoires in cytomegalovirus infection. TCRdb reanalysed the reads using MiXCR and keeps one entry per CDR3 protein. The sample contains fewer than 900,000 distinct CDR3 sequences, 25% to 35% of which appear only once. No antigens are known for them. This specimen was cultured CD8+ T cells from PBMCs, taken from culture after CMV antigen stimulation. The receptors come from a human donor in good health (CMV status not recorded). Some clones in this sample may be carry-over from other donors' samples.

The chain uses TRBV7-9 and TRBJ2-3; 12 nucleotides agree with TRBD2. CDR3 length equals 15 residues. Germline assignment: CDR1 SEHNR and CDR2 FQNEAQ (reference sequence). J gave up 5 bases and V 5 bases, and 5 bases lay outside the gene matches. DNA of the CDR3: TGTGCCAGCAGCACTAGCGGGGGGCCGGGAGATACGCAGTATTTT. This sequence encodes CASSTSGGPGDTQYF.

The V and J genes are TRBV12-3 or TRBV12-4 and TRBJ1-2, with D unclear. There are 15 residues in the CDR3. Trimming stripped 4 bases from V and 8 bases from J, with 20 bases between. CDR3 protein: CASSSIILMREGYTF. DNA for the CDR3: TGTGCCAGCAGTTCAATAATCTTAATGCGAGAAGGCTACACCTTC.

This clonotype was observed a handful of times. The CDR3 loop reads CASSLGERRGLHTEAFF. CDR3 DNA sequence: TGTGCCAGCAGCTTAGGGGAAAGGCGGGGGCTTCACACTGAAGCTTTCTTT. The chain joins TRBV7-9 to TRBJ1-1; D may be TRBD1 (6 bases). Germline V gene sequence: CDR1 SEHNR, CDR2 FQNEAQ (reference sequence). V shed 1 base and J shed 3 bases, with 18 bases lying between them. The CDR3 extends over 17 amino acids.

This rearrangement joins TRBV27 to TRBJ2-7, with D possibly TRBD1 on 5 matching bases. This CDR3 has 16 amino acids. Per the germline V gene, CDR1 is MNHEY and CDR2 is SMNVEV (reference sequence). V lost 4 bases, J lost 2 bases, and 18 bases lay in between. The CDR3 DNA sequence: TGTGCCAGCAGTTCCGCGGACACCCCGAACCCCTACGAGCAGTACTTC. This codes for CASSSADTPNPYEQYF.

Ten or more counts support this clonotype. The V gene is TRBV12-5, the J gene TRBJ1-2; 8 bases agree with TRBD1. This CDR3 contains 14 residues. Unmatched junction bases numbered 7, after V lost 4 bases and J lost 6 bases. CDR1 is LGHNT and CDR2 is FRNRAP in the germline V gene. CDR3 protein: CASGYNPQGDGYTF. CDR3 coding DNA: TGTGCTAGTGGTTACAATCCACAGGGGGATGGCTACACCTTC.

The chain couples TRBV7-8 to TRBJ2-3; perhaps TRBD2 as D (5 bases). The V gene's germline CDR1 is SGHVS and CDR2 FQNEAQ. The germline V and J ends were trimmed by 2 bases and 5 bases, with 14 bases remaining between them. The CDR3 totals 15 residues. CDR3 protein: CASSLQGLAGDTQYF. The CDR3 bases are TGTGCCAGCAGCTTACAAGGTCTAGCAGGAGATACGCAGTATTTT.

This clonotype came up many times. This chain connects TRBV7-6 to TRBJ1-1; maybe TRBD1 (6 bases). V was shortened by 3 bases and J by 8 bases, with 10 bases between the two germline ends. Germline V lookup: CDR1 SGHVS, CDR2 FNYEAQ. The CDR3 is 12 residues long. The CDR3 is CASSLYREEAFF. The CDR3 DNA follows: TGTGCCAGCAGCTTGTACAGGGAAGAAGCTTTCTTT. Complete variable domain (other parts from reference TRBV7-6 and TRBJ1-1): GAGVSQSPRYKVTKRGQDVALRCDPISGHVSLYWYRQALGQGPEFLTYFNYEAQQDKSGLPNDRFSAERPEGSISTLTIQRTEQRDSAMYRCASSLYREEAFFGQGTRLTVV.

A remark on this clonotype: One end of the junction fails to match germline, which may point to a read error. V gene TRBV4-1 combines with J gene TRBJ1-5; no reliable D call. The CDR3 runs to 14 residues. Germline CDR1 reads MGHRA; CDR2 reads YSYEKL. The CDR3 loop is CASSQESPNQPQHF. In DNA, the CDR3 is TGTGCCAGCAGCCAAGAGAGTCCCAATCAGCCCCAGCATTTT.

This clonotype was seen ten or more times. V and J are TRBV27 and TRBJ1-6; D is possibly TRBD1 (5 bases). CDR1 is MNHEY and CDR2 is SMNVEV in the germline V gene (reference sequence). Trimming removed 5 bases at V and 4 bases at J, with 18 bases between. CDR3 length: 17 amino acids. CDR3 loop: CASSLGAGALYNSPLHF. Here the CDR3 DNA reads TGTGCCAGCAGTCTCGGTGCCGGGGCCTTATATAATTCACCCCTCCACTTT.

The chain has TRBV7-9 and TRBJ2-7; 10 bases line up with TRBD2. Germline V lookup: CDR1 SEHNR, CDR2 FQNEAQ (reference sequence). With V trimmed by 4 bases and J by 0 bases, 12 bases remained unmatched. The CDR3 runs 18 residues. As DNA, the CDR3 is TGTGCCAGCAGCTCCCCCACTAGACTAGCGGGCTACTCCTACGAGCAGTACTTC. Translation: CASSSPTRLAGYSYEQYF.

This clonotype was observed a few times. The chain has TRBV7-9 and TRBJ2-3; maybe TRBD1 (5 bases). The CDR3 has 16 amino acids. Germline CDR1 is SEHNR and CDR2 is FQNEAQ (reference sequence). The germline V and J ends were trimmed by 4 bases and 6 bases, with 20 bases remaining between them. The CDR3, as DNA: TGTGCCAGCAGCTCACACAGAAGCCAAGGGGCCGATACGCAGTATTTT. It specifies CASSSHRSQGADTQYF. The whole variable domain, remainder taken from reference TRBV7-9 and TRBJ2-3, is DTGVSQNPRHKITKRGQNVTFRCDPISEHNRLYWYRQTLGQGPEFLTYFQNEAQLEKSRLLSDRFSAERPKGSFSTLEIQRTEQGDSAMYLCASSSHRSQGADTQYFGPGTRLTVL.

This sequence joins TRBV6-1 and TRBJ2-1; 7 nucleotides match TRBD1. V lost 4 bases and J lost 9; bases outside the gene matches: 9. The V gene's germline CDR1 is MNHNS and CDR2 SASEGT. The CDR3 has 14 residues. CDR3 DNA: TGTGCCAGCAGTGGACAGGGATCCCTCGGTGAGCAGTTCTTC. As protein: CASSGQGSLGEQFF.

The chain couples TRBV4-1 to TRBJ1-3, with 10 positions matching TRBD1. From germline, CDR1 is MGHRA and CDR2 YSYEKL. This CDR3 is built from 15 residues. After removal of 0 bases from V and 8 bases from J, the junction contained 4 bases not matched to a gene. CDR3 sequence: CASSQETGGGYTIYF. CDR3 bases: TGCGCCAGCAGCCAAGAGACAGGGGGCGGTTACACCATATATTTT.

In its sample, this clonotype was seen a few times. The chain couples TRBV4-3 to TRBJ2-3; D ambiguous. The germline V gene encodes CDR1 LGHNA and CDR2 YSLEER. The CDR3 extends over 17 amino acids. V was shortened by 0 bases and J by 0 bases, with 13 bases between the two germline ends. This chain's CDR3 is CASSQDKWADSTDTQYF. CDR3 nucleotides: TGCGCCAGCAGCCAAGATAAGTGGGCTGATAGCACAGATACGCAGTATTTT.

This clonotype was recorded many times. V and J are TRBV7-8 and TRBJ1-1, with 7 positions matching TRBD1. This CDR3 comprises 14 residues. Germline V gene lookup returns CDR1 SGHVS and CDR2 FQNEAQ. V lost 8 bases, J lost 5 bases, and 11 bases stayed unmatched. The CDR3 spells CASSIHRGYTEAFF. As DNA, the CDR3 is TGTGCCAGCTCTATCCACAGGGGTTATACTGAAGCTTTCTTT.